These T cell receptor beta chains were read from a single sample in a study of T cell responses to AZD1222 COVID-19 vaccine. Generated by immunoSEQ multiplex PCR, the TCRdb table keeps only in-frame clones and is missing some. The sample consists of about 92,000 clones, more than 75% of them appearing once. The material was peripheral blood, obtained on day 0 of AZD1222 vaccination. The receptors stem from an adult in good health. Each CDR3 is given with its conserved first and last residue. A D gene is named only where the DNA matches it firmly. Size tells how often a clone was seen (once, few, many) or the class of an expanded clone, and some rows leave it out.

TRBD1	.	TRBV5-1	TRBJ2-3	TGCGCCAGCAGCTTGCCGGGACAGTCCACAGATACGCAGTATTTT	CASSLPGQSTDTQYF
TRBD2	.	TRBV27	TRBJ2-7	TGTGCCAGCAGGGGGGAGGGCTCCGAGCAGTACTTC	CASRGEGSEQYF
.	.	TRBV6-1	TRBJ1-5	TGTGCCAGCAGTGGGGGGGTGACATTTAGCAATCAGCCCCAGCATTTT	CASSGGVTFSNQPQHF
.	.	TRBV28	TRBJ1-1	TGTGCCAGCAGTTTCGTTCTCCGGTACACTGAAGCTTTCTTT	CASSFVLRYTEAFF
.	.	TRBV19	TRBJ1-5	TGTGCCAGTAGTATGGCGCGCAGGGTCGGTCAGCCCCAGCATTTT	CASSMARRVGQPQHF
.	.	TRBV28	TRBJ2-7	TGTGCCAGCAGTTTTTACTTTCTAGAACCCTACGAGCAGTACTTC	CASSFYFLEPYEQYF
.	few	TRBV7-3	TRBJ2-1	TGTGCCAGCAGCTTACGAGGGGCCGGTGAGCAGTTCTTC	CASSLRGAGEQFF
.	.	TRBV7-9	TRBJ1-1	TGTGCCAGCAGCTTAGAATCAGGGATGAAAGCTTTCTTT	CASSLESGMKAFF
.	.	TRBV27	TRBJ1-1	TGTGCCAGCAGTTTACGACAGAGCCCGGCCTACCCCACTGAAGCTTTCTTT	CASSLRQSPAYPTEAFF
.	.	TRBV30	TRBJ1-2	TGTGCCTGGAGTGTTGAACAGCACTATGGCTACACCTTC	CAWSVEQHYGYTF
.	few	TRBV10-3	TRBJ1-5	TGTGCCGCCGACCGCGGTGATAGCAATCAGCCCCAGCATTTT	CAADRGDSNQPQHF
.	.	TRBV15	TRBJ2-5	TGTGCCACCAGCAGTTCCCCTAGCGCCCAAGAGACCCAGTACTTC	CATSSSPSAQETQYF
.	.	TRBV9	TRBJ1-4	TGTGCCAGCAGCGTAGTTAGGGAAAAACTGTTTTTT	CASSVVREKLFF
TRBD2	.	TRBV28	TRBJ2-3	TGTGCCAGCAGTTACCTGGGACTAGCGGGACCAGATACGCAGTATTTT	CASSYLGLAGPDTQYF
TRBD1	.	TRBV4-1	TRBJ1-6	TGCGCCAGCAGCCAAGAAATAGGCAGGGGGCTAAGTTCACCCCTCCACTTT	CASSQEIGRGLSSPLHF
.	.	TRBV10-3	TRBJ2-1	TGTGCCATCAGTGAGGCGGTGGGGCGGAATGAGCAGTTCTTC	CAISEAVGRNEQFF
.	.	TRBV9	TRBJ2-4	TGTGCCAGCAGCGTAGAGGCTAGCGCCACCAAAAACATTCAGTACTTC	CASSVEASATKNIQYF
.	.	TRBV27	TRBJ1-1	TGTGCCAGCAGTTCATCCTCCGGGACATTTTTTAGTGAAGCTTTCTTT	CASSSSSGTFFSEAFF
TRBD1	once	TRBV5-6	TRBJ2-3	TGTGCCAGCAGCTCCGCCGGGACAGTCTTCACAGATACGCAGTATTTT	CASSSAGTVFTDTQYF
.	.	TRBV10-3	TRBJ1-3	TGTGCCATCAGAGAGGGGGTTACTGCTGGAAACACCATATATTTT	CAIREGVTAGNTIYF
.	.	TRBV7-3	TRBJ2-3	TGTGCCAGCAGCTTAAGGGGGAAGGTCACAGATACGCAGTATTTT	CASSLRGKVTDTQYF
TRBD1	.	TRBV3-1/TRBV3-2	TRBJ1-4	TGTGCCAGCGGGGACAGGGCTATAAGCGAAAAACTGTTTTTT	CASGDRAISEKLFF
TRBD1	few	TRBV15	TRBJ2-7	TGTGCCACCAGCAGAGGGACAGGGGGCTCCTACGAGCAGTACTTC	CATSRGTGGSYEQYF
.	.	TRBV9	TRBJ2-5	TGTGCCAGCAGCGCCGGTGGAGAGACCCAGTACTTC	CASSAGGETQYF
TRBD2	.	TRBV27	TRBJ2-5	TGTGCCAGCAGTTTAACTAGCGGGAGATCGAAGACCCAGTACTTC	CASSLTSGRSKTQYF
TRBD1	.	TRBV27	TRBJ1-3	TGTGCCAGCAGACGGGTGACAACAGGGGGCGTTGGAAACACCATATATTTT	CASRRVTTGGVGNTIYF
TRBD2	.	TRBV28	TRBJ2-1	TGTGCCAGCAGCCAGAGCGGGAGAGAAGCAAATGAGCAGTTCTTC	CASSQSGREANEQFF
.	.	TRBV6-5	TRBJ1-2	TGTGCCAGCAGTAGGACCCTACAGGGTTCAGGCTACACCTTC	CASSRTLQGSGYTF
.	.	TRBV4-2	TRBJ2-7	TGTGCCAGCAGCCAAGATCATGGGGGAGGTAGCTACGAGCAGTACTTC	CASSQDHGGGSYEQYF
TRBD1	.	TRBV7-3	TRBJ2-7	TGTGCCAGCAGCTTATTTGGGACAGGGGCCTACGAGCAGTACTTC	CASSLFGTGAYEQYF
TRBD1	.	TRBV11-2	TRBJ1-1	TGTGCCAGCAGCTTAGCAGGGGGAGTTTTCTTT	CASSLAGGVFF
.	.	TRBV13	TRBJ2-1	TGTGCCAGCAGTCCTGGGACTGAGCGTCGGGAGCAGTTCTTC	CASSPGTERREQFF
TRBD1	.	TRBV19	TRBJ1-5	TGTGCCAGTAGTACCGGACAGGGGAGATATCAGCCCCAGCATTTT	CASSTGQGRYQPQHF
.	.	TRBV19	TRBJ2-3	TGTGCCAGTAGATTGACAGGATCAGATACGCAGTATTTT	CASRLTGSDTQYF
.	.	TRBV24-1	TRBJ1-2	TGTGCCACCAGTGTCGGTCTTAACTATGGCTACACCTTC	CATSVGLNYGYTF
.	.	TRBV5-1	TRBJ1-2	TGCGCCAGCAGCTTGGATTTTGGAACAAGCTACACCTTC	CASSLDFGTSYTF
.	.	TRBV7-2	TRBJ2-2	TGTGCCAGCAGTCCTTTAGCTGCCGGGGAGCTGTTTTTT	CASSPLAAGELFF
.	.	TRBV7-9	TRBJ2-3	TGTGCCAGCAGCCTCGACGGCACAGATACGCAGTATTTT	CASSLDGTDTQYF
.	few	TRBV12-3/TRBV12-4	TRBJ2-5	TGTGCCAGCAGTTCTACTTGGGAGACCCAGTACTTC	CASSSTWETQYF
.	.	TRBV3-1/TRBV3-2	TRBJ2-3	TGTGCCAGCAGCCACCGGGGAGGAGGGGTTACAAGCACAGATACGCAGTATTTT	CASSHRGGGVTSTDTQYF
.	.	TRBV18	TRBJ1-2	TGTGCCAGCTCACCACAGGATAACTATGGCTACACCTTC	CASSPQDNYGYTF
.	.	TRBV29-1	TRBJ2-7	TGCAGCGCCGTAGGGGGGAGGGACTACGAGCAGTACTTC	CSAVGGRDYEQYF
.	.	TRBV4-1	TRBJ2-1	TGCGCCAGCAGCCAAGTGAGAGGACTGGCCAATGAGCAGTTCTTC	CASSQVRGLANEQFF